The clone carrying this TCR beta chain was detected many times. The antigen is undetermined. The entry originates in a study of human T cells and chemical hapten exposure. Study-wide context: The study enrolled mostly female patients with alopecia areata, totalis or universalis.

This sample's time point: patch test 1, 2 weeks after DPC sensitization. The treatment is: therapeutic diphenylcyclopropenone sensitization with weekly scalp DPC. Findings and caveats of the study: Alopecia was present in the donors, so their immune response may differ from healthy people's.

The germline gives CDR1 DFQATT, CDR2 SNEGSKA (reference sequence). The CDR3 consists of 15 residues. Trimming stripped 0 bases from V and 2 bases from J, with 13 bases between. In the source study's methods: Counting gave a median of around 100,000 TCRs per sample, with values ranging from about 23,224 to 690,600. One entry per CDR3 protein results from TCRdb running MiXCR on the RACE reads. TCRdb's processing, not the authors', yielded these V and J calls. The sample consists of around 110,000 distinct CDR3 sequences, 9.5% to 13% of them appearing once. The sample here was whole blood, taken in connection with sensitization to the hapten diphenylcyclopropenone (DPC). The receptor comes from a woman between 45 and 65 years old with alopecia areata. Some clones in this sample may be carry-over from other donors' samples. This chain joins TRBV20-1 and TRBJ1-2; D not certain. CDR3 loop: CSARDGFTLNYGYTF. CDR3 DNA: TGCAGTGCTAGAGATGGTTTTACCCTCAACTATGGCTACACCTTC.